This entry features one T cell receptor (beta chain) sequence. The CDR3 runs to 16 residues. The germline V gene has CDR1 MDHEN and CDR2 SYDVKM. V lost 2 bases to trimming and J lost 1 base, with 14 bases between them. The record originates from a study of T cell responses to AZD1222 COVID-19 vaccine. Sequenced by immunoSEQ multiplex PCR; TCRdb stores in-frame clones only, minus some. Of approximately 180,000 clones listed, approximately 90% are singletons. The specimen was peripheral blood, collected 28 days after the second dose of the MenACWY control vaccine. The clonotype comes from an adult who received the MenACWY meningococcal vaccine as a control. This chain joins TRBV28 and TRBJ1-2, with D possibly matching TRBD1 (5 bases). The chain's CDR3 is CASSLVRVGFNYGYTF. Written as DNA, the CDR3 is TGTGCCAGCAGTTTAGTCAGGGTGGGATTTAACTATGGCTACACCTTC.